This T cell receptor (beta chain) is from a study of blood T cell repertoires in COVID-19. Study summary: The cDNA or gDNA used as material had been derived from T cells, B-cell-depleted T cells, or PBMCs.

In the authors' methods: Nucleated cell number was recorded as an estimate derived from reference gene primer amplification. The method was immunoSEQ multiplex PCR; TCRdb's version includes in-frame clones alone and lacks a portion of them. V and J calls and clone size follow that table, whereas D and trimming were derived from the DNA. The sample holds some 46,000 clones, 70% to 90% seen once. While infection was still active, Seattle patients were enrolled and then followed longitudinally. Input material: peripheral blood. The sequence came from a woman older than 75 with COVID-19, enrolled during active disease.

The CDR3 region has the DNA TGTGCCAGCAGCCGGGACAGTAACACCGGGGAGCTGTTTTTT. Protein: CASSRDSNTGELFF. This chain connects TRBV7-8 to TRBJ2-2; 7 nucleotides agree with TRBD1. Germline CDR1 reads SGHVS; CDR2 reads FQNEAQ. The CDR3 has 14 amino acids. J gave up 2 bases and V 5 bases, and 2 bases lay outside the gene matches.